Reported below is one T cell receptor (beta chain). The CDR3 has 15 amino acids. The V gene lost 0 bases and the J gene lost 0 bases, with 9 bases spanning the gap. CDR1 SGHRS and CDR2 YFSETQ come from the germline V gene. This entry comes from a study of blood T cell repertoires in COVID-19. Original processing methods: Using reference gene primer amplification, nucleated cell counts were estimated. The assay was immunoSEQ multiplex PCR, and TCRdb's table has in-frame clones only and misses some. V, J and clone size reflect that table, while D and trimming were determined from the DNA. The sample lists some 270,000 clones, 70% to 90% seen once, with about 4% in the top ten. Participants' reported clinical history set cohort assignment.

The source material was PBMCs or T cells enriched from blood (not recorded which). J is TRBJ1-1 and V is TRBV5-1; no clear D gene. This receptor was identified in a woman in her twenties or thirties with acute COVID-19. DNA for the CDR3: TGCGCCAGCAGCTTGGAGGCGGTAGTGAACACTGAAGCTTTCTTT. This codes for CASSLEAVVNTEAFF.